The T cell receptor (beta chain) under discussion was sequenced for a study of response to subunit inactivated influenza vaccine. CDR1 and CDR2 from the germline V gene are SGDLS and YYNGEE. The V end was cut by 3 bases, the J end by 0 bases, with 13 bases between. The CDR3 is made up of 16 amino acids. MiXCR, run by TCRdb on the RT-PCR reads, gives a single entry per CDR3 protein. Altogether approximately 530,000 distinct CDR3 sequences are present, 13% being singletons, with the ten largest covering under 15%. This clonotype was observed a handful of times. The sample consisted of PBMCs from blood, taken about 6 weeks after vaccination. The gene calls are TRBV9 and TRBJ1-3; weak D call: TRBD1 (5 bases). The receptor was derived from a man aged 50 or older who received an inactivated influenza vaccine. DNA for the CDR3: TGTGCCAGCAGCGAGGGACCGGCAAGCTCTGGAAACACCATATATTTT. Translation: CASSEGPASSGNTIYF.